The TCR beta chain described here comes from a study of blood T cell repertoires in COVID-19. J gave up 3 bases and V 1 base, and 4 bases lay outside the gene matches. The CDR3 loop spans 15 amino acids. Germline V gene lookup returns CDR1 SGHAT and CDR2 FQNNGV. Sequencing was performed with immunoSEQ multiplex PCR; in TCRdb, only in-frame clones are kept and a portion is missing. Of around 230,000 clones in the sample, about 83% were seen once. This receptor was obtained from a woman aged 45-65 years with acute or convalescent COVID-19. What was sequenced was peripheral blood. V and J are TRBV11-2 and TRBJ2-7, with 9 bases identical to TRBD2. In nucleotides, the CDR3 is TGTGCCAGCAGCTTAGCGCGGGAGGGCCGCTACGAGCAGTACTTC. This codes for CASSLAREGRYEQYF. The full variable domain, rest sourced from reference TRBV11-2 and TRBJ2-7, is EAGVAQSPRYKIIEKRQSVAFWCNPISGHATLYWYQQILGQGPKLLIQFQNNGVVDDSQLPKDRFSAERLKGVDSTLKIQPAKLEDSAVYLCASSLAREGRYEQYFGPGTRLTVT.